This TCR beta chain was recovered during a study of T cell changes during pregnancy in multiple sclerosis. This clone was observed a few times. Generated by immunoSEQ multiplex PCR, the TCRdb table keeps only in-frame clones and is missing some. The repertoire holds about 20,000 clones, approximately 86% seen once, with roughly a fifth in the top ten. The receptor comes from a female donor in good health, enrolled as a control in a pregnancy study. Sample: CD8+ T cells from peripheral blood mononuclear cells, taken after pregnancy.

The CDR3 nucleotides read TGTGCCAGCAGTCATGGACTAGATAACAGGAGTGAGCAGTTCTTC. Translating gives CASSHGLDNRSEQFF. The chain couples TRBV6-6 to TRBJ2-1; 7 bases map to TRBD2. V shed 5 bases and J 9 bases; nucleotides not matched to a gene: 13. From germline, CDR1 is MNHNY and CDR2 SVGAGI (reference sequence). This CDR3 contains 15 residues.